This T cell receptor beta chain was documented in a study of beta chain features in type 1 diabetes. The study reverse transcribed the entire isolated RNA, so it sequenced expressed TCRB transcripts. Repertoires were generated with immunoSEQ multiplex PCR, while TCRdb's copy carries only in-frame clones and drops some. The table lists about 410,000 clones, roughly 14% of them singletons. This CDR3 has 14 residues. Trimming left V 1 base short and J 9 bases short, with 15 bases between. Germline CDR1 reads SGHTA; CDR2 reads FQGNSA. The chain is built from TRBV7-2 and TRBJ2-5, with D perhaps TRBD2 (5 bases). The clonotype originates from a man aged 30 to 45 in good health. Sequencing was performed on naive CD4+ T cells from blood. The CDR3 protein is CASSLESGRRAQYF. CDR3 nucleotides: TGTGCCAGCAGCTTAGAAAGTGGCCGGCGGGCCCAGTACTTC.